This is a list of T cell receptor beta chains from one sample in a study of graft-versus-host responses after intestinal transplantation. Assay used: immunoSEQ multiplex PCR; TCRdb lists only in-frame clones, some missing. The repertoire holds 78,000 or so clones, with roughly 84% as singletons. The antigens of these receptors remain unknown. The sequences come from unstimulated CD8+ T cells sorted from spleen or lymph node cells, collected before transplant. These receptor sequences come from a human donor who was the organ donor for an intestinal transplant. Both conserved end residues are part of each CDR3. Each record gives: clone size, V gene, J gene, D gene, CDR3 DNA, CDR3 protein. The D gene is left open where the match is weak. Not all rows give a size; the values are once, few, many and, for expanded clones, a class.

NA,TRBV29-1,TRBJ1-1,NA,TGCAGCGTTGAAGATGAAGAAAGGGACACTGAAGCTTTCTTT,CSVEDEERDTEAFF
NA,TRBV6-6,TRBJ1-1,NA,TGTGCCAGCAGTTACCGTCCAGGGGAAGGGAACACTGAAGCTTTCTTT,CASSYRPGEGNTEAFF
NA,TRBV7-9,TRBJ1-1,TRBD1,TGTGCCAGCAGCTCCATGGACAGGGAGGATCTTGCAGCTTTCTTT,CASSSMDREDLAAFF
few,TRBV25-1,TRBJ1-2,NA,TGTGCCACATGGGGGAACCTCGGCTATGGCTACACCTTC,CATWGNLGYGYTF
NA,TRBV28,TRBJ1-2,NA,TGTGCCAGCAGTTTTGGTCGGGACACGGCCTATGGCTACACCTTC,CASSFGRDTAYGYTF
NA,TRBV28,TRBJ1-4,NA,TGTGCCAGCAGTTCAACCACGGGGAATTCAAATGAAAAACTGTTTTTT,CASSSTTGNSNEKLFF
NA,TRBV5-4,TRBJ2-1,NA,TGTGCCAGCAGCTTGGCAGTTAGTTATTATGAGCAGTTCTTC,CASSLAVSYYEQFF
NA,TRBV6-4,TRBJ1-5,NA,TGTGCCAGCAGTGAAGACCCCAATCAGCCCCAGCATTTT,CASSEDPNQPQHF
NA,TRBV15,TRBJ1-3,TRBD1,TGTGCCACCAGCAGCTCAGGGGGGCCCAAAGGAAACACCATATATTTT,CATSSSGGPKGNTIYF
NA,TRBV11-2,TRBJ2-7,TRBD1,TGTGCCAGCAGCACAGGGGGCGAGCAGTACTTC,CASSTGGEQYF
NA,TRBV5-1,TRBJ2-7,NA,TGCGCCAGCAGGGTGGGGGGTAATCACGAGCAGTACTTC,CASRVGGNHEQYF
NA,TRBV5-6,TRBJ1-3,NA,TGTGCCAGCAGCTATTGGCAGGGTCTCTCTGGAAACACCATATATTTT,CASSYWQGLSGNTIYF
NA,TRBV6-1,TRBJ2-7,NA,TGTGCCACTGGTAGCGGATACTACGAGCAGTACTTC,CATGSGYYEQYF
NA,TRBV7-2,TRBJ2-1,NA,TGTGCCAGCACCTTATTAGGTGGGGCAGGGGATGAGCAGTTCTTC,CASTLLGGAGDEQFF
once,TRBV7-9,TRBJ1-1,NA,TGTGCCAGCAGCTTATATCCGGCCCAGGCCGAAGCTTTCTTT,CASSLYPAQAEAFF
NA,TRBV7-8,TRBJ2-3,NA,TGTGCCAGCAGCCCGAACCTCGGGACTAGCACAGATACGCAGTATTTT,CASSPNLGTSTDTQYF
NA,TRBV6-1,TRBJ1-5,NA,TGTGCCAGCAGTGGGGAGGGCGGAGGGGTACAGCCCCAGCATTTT,CASSGEGGGVQPQHF
NA,TRBV4-2,TRBJ2-1,TRBD2,TGTGCCAGCAGCCAAGAGCCTAGCGGGGCCAATGAGCAGTTCTTC,CASSQEPSGANEQFF
NA,TRBV7-2,TRBJ2-7,NA,TGTGCCAGCAGCAACCACTCCAGGGCTTACTACGAGCAGTACTTC,CASSNHSRAYYEQYF
NA,TRBV29-1,TRBJ2-7,NA,TGCAGCGTTGAAGACCGGGGCACGGGGATCTACGAGCAGTACTTC,CSVEDRGTGIYEQYF
NA,TRBV5-1,TRBJ2-7,TRBD1,TGCGCCAGCAGCCCAGGGGGCGTCGAGCAGTACTTC,CASSPGGVEQYF
once,TRBV4-2,TRBJ2-5,TRBD1,TGTGCCAGCAGCCAGGCCAGGGGGCGGCGAGAGACCCAGTACTTC,CASSQARGRRETQYF
NA,TRBV7-8,TRBJ2-7,NA,TGTGCCAGCAGCACTCCGGGACCTTCCTACGAGCAGTACTTC,CASSTPGPSYEQYF
NA,TRBV18,TRBJ1-5,NA,TGTGCCAGCTCACCAACGCCGGCAGGGTATAGCAATCAGCCCCAGCATTTT,CASSPTPAGYSNQPQHF
NA,TRBV11-1,TRBJ1-2,NA,TGTGCCAGCAGCTTAGCGCTCGGCAGCTATGGCTACACCTTC,CASSLALGSYGYTF
NA,TRBV10-2,TRBJ2-1,TRBD2,TGCGCCAGCAGTGTGTCTAGCGGGGGTTACAATGAGCAGTTCTTC,CASSVSSGGYNEQFF
few,TRBV5-4,TRBJ1-2,NA,TGTGCCAGCAGCTTGGGGGGCGCGGGCTACACCTTC,CASSLGGAGYTF